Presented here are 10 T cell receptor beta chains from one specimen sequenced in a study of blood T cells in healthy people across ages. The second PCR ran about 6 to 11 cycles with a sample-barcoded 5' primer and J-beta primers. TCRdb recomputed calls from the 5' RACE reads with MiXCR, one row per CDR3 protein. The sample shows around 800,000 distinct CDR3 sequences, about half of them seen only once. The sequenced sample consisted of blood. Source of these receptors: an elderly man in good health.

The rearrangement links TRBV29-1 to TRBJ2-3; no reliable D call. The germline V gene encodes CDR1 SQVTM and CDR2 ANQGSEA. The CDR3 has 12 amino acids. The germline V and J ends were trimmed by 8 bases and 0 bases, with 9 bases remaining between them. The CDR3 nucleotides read TGCAGCCTTCAGGAGAGCACAGATACGCAGTATTTT. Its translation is CSLQESTDTQYF.

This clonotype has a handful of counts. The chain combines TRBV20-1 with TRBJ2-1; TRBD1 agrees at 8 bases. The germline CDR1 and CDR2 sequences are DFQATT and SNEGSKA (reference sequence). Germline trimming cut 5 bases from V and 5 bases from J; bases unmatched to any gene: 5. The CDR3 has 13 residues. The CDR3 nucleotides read TGCAGTGCTCCTGGACAGGGACACAATGAGCAGTTCTTC. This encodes CSAPGQGHNEQFF.

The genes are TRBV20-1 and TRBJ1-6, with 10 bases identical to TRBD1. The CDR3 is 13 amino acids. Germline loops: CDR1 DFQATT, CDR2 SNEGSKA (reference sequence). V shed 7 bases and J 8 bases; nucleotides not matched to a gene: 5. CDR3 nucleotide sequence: TGCAGTGGGAGACAGGGGGCCTATTCACCCCTCCACTTT. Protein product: CSGRQGAYSPLHF.

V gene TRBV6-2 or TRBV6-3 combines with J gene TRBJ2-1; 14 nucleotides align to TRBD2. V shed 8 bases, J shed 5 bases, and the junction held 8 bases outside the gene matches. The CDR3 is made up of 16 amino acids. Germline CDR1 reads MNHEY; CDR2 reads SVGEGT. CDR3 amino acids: CASENPGLAGDNEQFF. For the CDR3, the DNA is TGTGCCAGCGAAAACCCGGGACTAGCGGGGGACAATGAGCAGTTCTTC.

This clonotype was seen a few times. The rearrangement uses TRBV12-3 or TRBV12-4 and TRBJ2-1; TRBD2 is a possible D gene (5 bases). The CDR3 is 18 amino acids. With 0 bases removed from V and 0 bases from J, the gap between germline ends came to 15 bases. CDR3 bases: TGTGCCAGCAGTTTAGCGCAGGTGATTGGGAGCTCCTACAATGAGCAGTTCTTC. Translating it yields CASSLAQVIGSSYNEQFF.

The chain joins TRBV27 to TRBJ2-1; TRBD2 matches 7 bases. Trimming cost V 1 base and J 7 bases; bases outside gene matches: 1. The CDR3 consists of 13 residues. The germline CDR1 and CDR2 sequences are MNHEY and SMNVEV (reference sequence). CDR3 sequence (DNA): TGTGCCAGCAGTTTATGGGAGGGAAATGAGCAGTTCTTC. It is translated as CASSLWEGNEQFF.

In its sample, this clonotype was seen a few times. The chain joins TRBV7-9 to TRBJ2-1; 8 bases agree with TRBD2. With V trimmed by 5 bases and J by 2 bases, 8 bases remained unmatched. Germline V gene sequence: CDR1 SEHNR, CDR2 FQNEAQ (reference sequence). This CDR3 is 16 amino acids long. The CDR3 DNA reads TGTGCCAGCAGCCCCCGGGGGGGGAGTGCCTACAATGAGCAGTTCTTC. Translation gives CASSPRGGSAYNEQFF.

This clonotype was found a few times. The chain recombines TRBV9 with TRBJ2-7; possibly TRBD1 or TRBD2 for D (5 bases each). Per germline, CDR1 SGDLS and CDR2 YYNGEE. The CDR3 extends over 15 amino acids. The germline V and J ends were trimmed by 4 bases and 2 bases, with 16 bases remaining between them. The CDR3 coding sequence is TGTGCCAGCAGCCCCGGGGCTCGAGGGCCCTACGAGCAGTACTTC. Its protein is CASSPGARGPYEQYF.

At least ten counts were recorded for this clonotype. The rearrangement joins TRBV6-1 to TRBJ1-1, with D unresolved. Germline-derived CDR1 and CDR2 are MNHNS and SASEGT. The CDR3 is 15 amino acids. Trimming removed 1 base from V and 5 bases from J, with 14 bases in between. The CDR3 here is CASSEGIAGQTEAFF. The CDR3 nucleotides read TGTGCCAGCAGTGAAGGGATAGCCGGGCAAACTGAAGCTTTCTTT.

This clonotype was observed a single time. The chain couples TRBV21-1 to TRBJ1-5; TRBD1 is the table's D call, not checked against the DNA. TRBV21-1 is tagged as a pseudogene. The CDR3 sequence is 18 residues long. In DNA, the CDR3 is TGTGCCAGCAGCGAAAGCGACAGGGGCCCAATTCCCAATCAGCCCCAGCATTTT. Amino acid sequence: CASSESDRGPIPNQPQHF.